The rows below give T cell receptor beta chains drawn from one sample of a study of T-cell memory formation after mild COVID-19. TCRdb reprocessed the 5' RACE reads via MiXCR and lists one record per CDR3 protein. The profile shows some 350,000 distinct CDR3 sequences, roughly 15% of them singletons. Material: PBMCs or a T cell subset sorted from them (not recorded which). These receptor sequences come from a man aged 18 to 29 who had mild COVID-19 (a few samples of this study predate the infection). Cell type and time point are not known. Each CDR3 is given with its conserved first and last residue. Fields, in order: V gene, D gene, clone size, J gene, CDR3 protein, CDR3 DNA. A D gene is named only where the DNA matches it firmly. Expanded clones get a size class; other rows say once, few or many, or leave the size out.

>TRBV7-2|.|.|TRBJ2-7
CASSSGRLEQYF
TGTGCCAGCAGCTCAGGCAGGCTCGAGCAGTACTTC
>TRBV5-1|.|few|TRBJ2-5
CASSQTTGETQYF
TGCGCCAGCAGCCAAACGACGGGAGAGACCCAGTACTTC
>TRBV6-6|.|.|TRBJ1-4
CASSYSKAVVTTEKLFF
TGTGCCAGCAGTTACTCGAAGGCCGTAGTCACGACCGAAAAACTGTTTTTT
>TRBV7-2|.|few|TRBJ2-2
CASSRLLRNTGELFF
TGTGCCAGCAGCAGACTCCTACGGAACACCGGGGAGCTGTTTTTT
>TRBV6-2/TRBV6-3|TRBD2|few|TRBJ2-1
CASSYHQTSGGNNEQFF
TGTGCCAGCAGTTACCATCAGACTAGCGGGGGTAACAATGAGCAGTTCTTC
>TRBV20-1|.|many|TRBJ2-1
CSAETNYNEQFF
TGCAGTGCGGAAACCAATTACAATGAGCAGTTCTTC
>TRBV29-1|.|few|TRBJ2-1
CSGTDHLVGNEQFF
TGCAGCGGGACGGACCACCTGGTCGGCAATGAGCAGTTCTTC
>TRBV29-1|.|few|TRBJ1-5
CSVGEGSNQPQHF
TGCAGCGTTGGGGAGGGGAGCAATCAGCCCCAGCATTTT
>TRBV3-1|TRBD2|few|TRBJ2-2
CASSQVIAGGSGELFF
TGTGCCAGCAGCCAAGTTATAGCGGGGGGATCCGGGGAGCTGTTTTTT
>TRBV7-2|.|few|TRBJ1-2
CASSPVPGAGYTF
TGTGCCAGCAGTCCCGTACCAGGGGCTGGCTACACCTTC
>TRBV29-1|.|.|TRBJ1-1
CSFNRNMDTEAFF
TGCAGCTTTAATAGGAATATGGACACTGAAGCTTTCTTT
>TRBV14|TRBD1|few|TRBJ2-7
CASSHGTGYEQYF
TGTGCCAGCAGCCACGGGACAGGGTACGAGCAGTACTTC
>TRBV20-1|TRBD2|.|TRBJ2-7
CSAARTSGSYEQYF
TGCAGTGCTGCCAGGACTAGCGGGTCCTACGAGCAGTACTTC
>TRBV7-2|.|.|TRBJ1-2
CASSLDQQAVFYGYTF
TGTGCCAGCAGCTTAGATCAGCAGGCCGTTTTTTATGGCTACACCTTC
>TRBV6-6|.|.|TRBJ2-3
CASSPQGNTQYF
TGTGCCAGCAGTCCCCAGGGGAATACGCAGTATTTT
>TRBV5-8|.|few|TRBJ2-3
CASSLYQDTQYF
TGTGCCAGCAGCTTGTATCAGGATACGCAGTATTTT
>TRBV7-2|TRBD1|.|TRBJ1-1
CASSLEGQGNTEAFF
TGTGCCAGCAGCTTAGAGGGACAGGGAAACACTGAAGCTTTCTTT
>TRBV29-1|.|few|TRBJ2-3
CSAEPRKTDTQYF
TGCAGCGCCGAGCCAAGGAAGACAGATACGCAGTATTTT
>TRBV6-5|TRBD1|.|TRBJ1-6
CASSYSFGTGTNSPLHF
TGTGCCAGCAGTTACTCGTTTGGGACAGGGACTAATTCACCCCTCCACTTT
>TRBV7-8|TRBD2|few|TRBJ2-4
CASSLGPSGGEAKNIQYF
TGTGCCAGCAGCTTAGGGCCTAGCGGGGGGGAAGCCAAAAACATTCAGTACTTC
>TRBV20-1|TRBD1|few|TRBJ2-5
CSAGAFQGAETQYF
TGCAGTGCTGGCGCTTTCCAGGGGGCAGAGACCCAGTACTTC
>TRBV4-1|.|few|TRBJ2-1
CASSHLDILAYNEQFF
TGCGCCAGCAGCCATTTGGACATCCTTGCCTACAATGAGCAGTTCTTC
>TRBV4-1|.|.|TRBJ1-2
CASSQDWREEYGYTF
TGCGCCAGCAGCCAAGATTGGAGGGAAGAGTATGGCTACACCTTC
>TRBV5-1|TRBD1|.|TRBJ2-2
CASSLARGSSTGELFF
TGCGCCAGCAGCTTGGCCAGGGGGTCGAGCACCGGGGAGCTGTTTTTT
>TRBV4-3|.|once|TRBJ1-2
CASSPPYLEVRKGGYTF
TGCGCCAGCAGCCCCCCATACCTTGAGGTGCGGAAGGGAGGCTACACCTTC
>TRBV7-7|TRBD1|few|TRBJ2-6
CASSPGPRGRSGANVLTF
TGTGCCAGCAGCCCCGGCCCGAGGGGGCGGTCGGGGGCCAACGTCCTGACTTTC
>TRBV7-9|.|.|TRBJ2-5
CASSKTTDFATQYF
TGTGCCAGCAGCAAAACAACCGACTTTGCGACCCAGTACTTC
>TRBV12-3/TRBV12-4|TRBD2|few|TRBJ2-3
CASRLAAGPDTQYF
TGTGCCAGCAGACTAGCGGCGGGGCCAGATACGCAGTATTTT
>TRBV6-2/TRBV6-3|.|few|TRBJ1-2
CASSSPYGYTF
TGTGCCAGCAGTTCTCCGTATGGCTACACCTTC
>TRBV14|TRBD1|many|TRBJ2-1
CASSPGTGYNEQFF
TGTGCCAGCAGCCCCGGGACAGGCTACAATGAGCAGTTCTTC
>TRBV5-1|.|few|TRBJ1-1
CASSWGRTVNTEAFF
TGCGCCAGCAGCTGGGGGAGGACAGTAAACACTGAAGCTTTCTTT
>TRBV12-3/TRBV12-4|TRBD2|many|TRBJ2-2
CASSMALAGVTGELFF
TGTGCCAGCAGTATGGCACTAGCGGGGGTCACCGGGGAGCTGTTTTTT
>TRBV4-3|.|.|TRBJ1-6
CASSQGGFGNSPLHF
TGCGCCAGCAGCCAAGGGGGTTTTGGGAATTCACCCCTCCACTTT